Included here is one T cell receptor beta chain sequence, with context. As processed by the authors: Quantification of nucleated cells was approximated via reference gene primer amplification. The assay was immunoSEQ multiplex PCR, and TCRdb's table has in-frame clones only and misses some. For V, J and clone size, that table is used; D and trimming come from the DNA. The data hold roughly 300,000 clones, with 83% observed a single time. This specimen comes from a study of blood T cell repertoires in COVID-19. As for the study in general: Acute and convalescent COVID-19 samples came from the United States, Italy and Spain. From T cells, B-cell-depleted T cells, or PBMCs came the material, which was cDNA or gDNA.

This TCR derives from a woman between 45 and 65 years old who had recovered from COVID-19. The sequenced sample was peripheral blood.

CDR3 sequence (DNA): TGTGCCTGGAGTTCAGGGGGCACGGAGACCCAGTACTTC. Protein product: CAWSSGGTETQYF. The V and J genes are TRBV30 and TRBJ2-5, with 8 bases matching TRBD1. V dropped 2 bases and J dropped 5; count of bases not matched to a gene: 4. The CDR3 is 13 amino acids. Per germline, CDR1 GTSNPN and CDR2 SVGIG (reference sequence).